Presented here are 10 T cell receptor beta chains from one specimen sequenced in a study of OX40 agonist ivuxolimab in advanced cancers. Assay: immunoSEQ multiplex PCR; the TCRdb copy retains only in-frame clones and omits some. Of tens of thousands of clones in the sample, about nine tenths were seen once. Here the sequenced sample was CD4+ or CD8+ T cells sorted from blood, taken in a trial of the OX40 agonist ivuxolimab. The receptors originated from an adult with an advanced solid tumor such as melanoma, head and neck, liver or kidney cancer.

The rearrangement uses TRBV5-4 and TRBJ2-5, with a possible D match to TRBD1 (6 bases). Germline V CDR1 and CDR2: SGHNT, YYREEE (reference sequence). The CDR3 sequence is 14 residues long. Trimming took off 4 bases at V and 1 base at J, with 11 bases between the two ends. The CDR3 DNA reads TGTGCCAGCAGCCCCAGGGGTCGCCAAGAGACCCAGTACTTC. It codes for CASSPRGRQETQYF.

The chain recombines TRBV19 with TRBJ2-1; 13 bases are a match to TRBD2. Germline-derived CDR1 and CDR2 are LNHDA and SQIVND (reference sequence). This CDR3 has 15 residues. Trimming at V came to 5 bases and at J to 6 bases, leaving 4 bases not matched to a gene. The DNA of the CDR3 is TGTGCCAGTAGTCGCGGGACTAGCGGGACCAATGAGCAGTTCTTC. Its translation: CASSRGTSGTNEQFF.

In DNA, the CDR3 is TGTGCCAGTAGTACCGGACTAGCGGGGGCCCAAGAGACCCAGTACTTC. It codes for CASSTGLAGAQETQYF. The chain recombines TRBV19 with TRBJ2-5; 13 nucleotides match TRBD2. V was pared by 4 bases and J by 1 base, with 3 bases of the junction left unmatched. The CDR3 totals 16 residues. Per germline, CDR1 LNHDA and CDR2 SQIVND (reference sequence). Using reference TRBV19 and TRBJ2-5 for the parts outside the CDR3, the full variable domain is DGGITQSPKYLFRKEGQNVTLSCEQNLNHDAMYWYRQDPGQGLRLIYYSQIVNDFQKGDIAEGYSVSREKKESFPLTVTSAQKNPTAFYLCASSTGLAGAQETQYFGPGTRLLVL.

The chain couples TRBV19 to TRBJ2-5; D may be TRBD2 (5 bases). Trimming took 4 bases from V and 0 from J, leaving 6 bases between them. The CDR3 length is 13 residues. CDR1 is LNHDA and CDR2 is SQIVND in the germline V gene (reference sequence). The CDR3 sequence: CASSTGYQETQYF. In DNA form, the CDR3 reads TGTGCCAGTAGTACGGGGTACCAAGAGACCCAGTACTTC.

Note on this clone: Within the sample, other DNA sequences also encode this same CDR3. This chain links TRBV7-6 with TRBJ1-5; D call uncertain. This CDR3 is built from 13 residues. Trimming removed 1 base from V and 3 bases from J, with 4 bases in between. Germline V CDR1 and CDR2: SGHVS, FNYEAQ. CDR3 nucleotides: TGTGCCAGCAGCTTAGGGGTCAATCAGCCCCAGCATTTT. It yields the protein CASSLGVNQPQHF. Combining the CDR3 with reference TRBV7-6 and TRBJ1-5 gives the whole variable domain GAGVSQSPRYKVTKRGQDVALRCDPISGHVSLYWYRQALGQGPEFLTYFNYEAQQDKSGLPNDRFSAERPEGSISTLTIQRTEQRDSAMYRCASSLGVNQPQHFGDGTRLSIL.

The DNA for the CDR3 is TGCGCCAGCAGCCTGCCTAATTCCTACGAGCAGTACTTC. Translated, it gives CASSLPNSYEQYF. The V call is TRBV5-1, the J call TRBJ2-7; D remains unclear. CDR1 and CDR2 (germline): SGHRS, YFSETQ. V lost 4 bases, J lost 1 base, and 9 bases lay in between. The CDR3 is 13 residues long.

The chain joins TRBV15 to TRBJ1-5; D ambiguous. CDR3 length equals 14 residues. Trimming removed 1 base at V and 5 bases at J, with 9 bases between. Germline V lookup: CDR1 LNHNV, CDR2 YYDKDF (reference sequence). The CDR3 sequence: CATSRGGYDQPQHF. The CDR3 coding sequence is TGTGCCACCAGCAGAGGAGGGTATGATCAGCCCCAGCATTTT.

The chain joins TRBV10-3 to TRBJ2-5; TRBD2 is a possible D gene (5 bases). TRBJ2-7 matches the DNA end more closely, so the J call is doubtful. The CDR3 has 14 amino acids. Germline V gene data show CDR1 as ENHRY and CDR2 as SYGVKD. Written as DNA, the CDR3 is TGTGCCATCGGCACCCGGGAAGGTTCGTTCGAGCAGTACTTC. Protein product: CAIGTREGSFEQYF.

V usage is TRBV5-1 and J usage is TRBJ2-1; 7 bases are shared with TRBD2. Unmatched junction bases numbered 5, after V lost 2 bases and J lost 0 bases. The CDR3 extends over 16 amino acids. Germline V gives CDR1 SGHRS, CDR2 YFSETQ. The CDR3 DNA is TGCGCCAGCAGCTTCATAGCTAGCGGCTCCTACAATGAGCAGTTCTTC. It is translated as CASSFIASGSYNEQFF.

This clone was detected once. The chain has TRBV6-1 and TRBJ2-2; D perhaps matches TRBD1 (5 bases). Germline-derived CDR1 and CDR2 are MNHNS and SASEGT. With 3 bases removed from V and 4 bases from J, the gap between germline ends came to 12 bases. The CDR3 covers 15 residues. Here the CDR3 DNA reads TGTGCCAGCAGTGATAGGCAGGGTAGCACCGGGGAGCTGTTTTTT. This translates into CASSDRQGSTGELFF.